The next 7 T cell receptor beta chains were all read from a single sample in a study of response to subunit inactivated influenza vaccine. TCRdb reprocessed the RT-PCR reads with MiXCR, giving one entry per CDR3 protein. The sample comprises more than 400,000 distinct CDR3 sequences, 6.5% to 8% of which are singletons, and approximately 14% rests with the top ten. The source was PBMCs from blood, collected about 23 months after vaccination. These receptors all stem from a man aged 50-75 years who received an inactivated influenza vaccine.

V is TRBV3-1 and J is TRBJ2-1; 10 positions agree with TRBD2. The trim removed 5 bases at V and 6 bases at J, leaving 7 bases unmatched. CDR1 and CDR2 from the germline V gene are LGHDT and YNNKEL (reference sequence). There are 15 residues in the CDR3. The CDR3 region has the DNA TGTGCCAGCAGCTTCGGACTAGCGGTATCCAATGAGCAGTTCTTC. Residues: CASSFGLAVSNEQFF.

This clonotype showed up many times. The chain is built from TRBV12-3 or TRBV12-4 and TRBJ2-1; the D is unclear. This CDR3 is built from 13 residues. The V end lost 6 bases, the J end lost 6 bases, and 12 bases lay between the germline ends. CDR3 in DNA: TGTGCCAGCAGAGCTACACGGAGCAATGAGCAGTTCTTC. Residues: CASRATRSNEQFF.

This clonotype showed up just a few times. The genes are TRBV9 and TRBJ2-2; 7 bases match TRBD1. Trimming took 5 bases from V and 5 from J; bases not matched to a gene: 9. The CDR3 is 15 amino acids. Germline V gives CDR1 SGDLS, CDR2 YYNGEE. CDR3 sequence reads: CASSRGGGGTGELFF. The CDR3 DNA sequence: TGTGCCAGCAGTCGAGGGGGCGGTGGGACCGGGGAGCTGTTTTTT.

This clonotype was observed at least ten times. V usage is TRBV7-9 and J usage is TRBJ2-1; no clear D. The CDR3 is 15 amino acids. Between the trimmed V and J ends, which lost 1 base and 0 bases, there was a span of 7 bases. Germline loops: CDR1 SEHNR, CDR2 FQNEAQ (reference sequence). The CDR3: CASSLGVSSYNEQFF. The CDR3 DNA sequence: TGTGCCAGCAGCTTAGGGGTCAGCTCCTACAATGAGCAGTTCTTC.

In this sample, this clonotype turned up many times. V gene TRBV18 combines with J gene TRBJ2-7; no clear D. Looked up from germline, CDR1 is KGHSH and CDR2 is LQKENI. The CDR3 is 12 residues long. V dropped 3 bases and J dropped 7 bases, with 10 bases sitting between them. The CDR3 loop is CASSPEVGEQYF. The DNA of the CDR3 is TGTGCCAGCTCACCTGAGGTAGGGGAGCAGTACTTC.

This clonotype showed up many times. This chain links TRBV20-1 with TRBJ1-4; D perhaps matches TRBD1 (6 bases). Germline assignment: CDR1 DFQATT and CDR2 SNEGSKA (reference sequence). Trimming took 5 bases from V and 6 from J, leaving 16 bases between them. The CDR3 runs to 14 residues. CDR3 in amino acids: CSAQTGFNDEKLFF. DNA of the CDR3: TGCAGTGCTCAAACAGGGTTTAATGATGAAAAACTGTTTTTT.

Of note for this clonotype: At one of its ends the junction is not consistent with the germline gene, which may arise from a read error. The chain combines TRBV27 with TRBJ1-5; D ambiguous. This CDR3 has 15 residues. The germline V gene encodes CDR1 MNHEY and CDR2 SMNVEV (reference sequence). The CDR3 nucleotides read TGTGCCTGCAGTTTATCATTGGTGGCGTCCCAGCCCCAGCATTTT. This translates into CACSLSLVASQPQHF.